This T cell receptor beta chain was found in a study of CD8 T cells in ankylosing spondylitis. This clonotype came up many times. Its antigen is unknown. The study's findings and limits: In peripheral blood, disease-linked CD8+ clones occurred at relatively low frequencies. What seemed typical of ankylosing spondylitis blood was a TCR beta motif built from fewer than ten highly homologous variants.

The CDR3 contains 17 residues. Trimming shortened V by 0 bases and J by 4 bases, and 19 bases separated the two germline ends. CDR1 and CDR2 from the germline V gene are MGHRA and YSYEKL. Construction of TCR beta libraries was performed using quantitative 5'-RACE with molecular barcodes. A single record per CDR3 protein comes from TCRdb applying MiXCR to the 5' RACE reads. The repertoire holds about 540,000 distinct CDR3 sequences, with about 13% as singletons. The sample taken for sequencing was blood, either unsorted or a sorted T cell fraction (not recorded which). V is TRBV4-1 and J is TRBJ2-7, with D possibly matching TRBD1 (5 bases). This clonotype was sampled from a male donor with ankylosing spondylitis. In DNA, the CDR3 is TGCGCCAGCAGCCAAGATATCAACGTGGGCGCAGGGTACGAGCAGTACGTC. It specifies CASSQDINVGAGYEQYV.